Reported below is one T cell receptor beta chain. As handled by the study authors: Cell counts per sample came from amplifying reference gene primers. Sequencing was performed with immunoSEQ multiplex PCR; in TCRdb, only in-frame clones are kept and a portion is missing. The D gene and trimming were derived from the DNA, and the V and J assignments and clone size from that table. The table includes 20,000 or so clones, 75% to 95% detected once. This sample is part of a study of blood T cell repertoires in COVID-19. Overall study context: Acute and convalescent COVID-19 specimens originated in the United States, Italy and Spain.

V lost 0 bases and J 9 bases, leaving 9 bases between the germline ends. Per the germline V gene, CDR1 is MNHNY and CDR2 is SVGAGI (reference sequence). CDR3 length equals 14 residues. The receptor was isolated from a man in his 70s with active COVID-19. The sample was peripheral blood. The V call is TRBV6-6, the J call TRBJ1-6; TRBD1 might be the D (6 bases). The CDR3 DNA reads as TGTGCCAGCAGTTACTCGGGACAACTTTCACCCCTCCACTTT. Amino acid sequence: CASSYSGQLSPLHF.